Below are 26 T cell receptor beta chains sequenced from a single sample in a study of radiation and T cells in renal cell carcinoma. The method was immunoSEQ multiplex PCR; TCRdb's version includes in-frame clones alone and lacks a portion of them. The table shows about 15,000 clones, with about 56% occurring only once. The sample's treatment: treatment-naive control, cytoreductive nephrectomy. The specimen was tumor tissue, collected from a patient whose treatment was nephrectomy without radiotherapy. The receptors were gathered from a man aged 45 to 65 with renal cell carcinoma.

Judged by abundance, this clone is medium-sized. The chain couples TRBV14 to TRBJ1-1; D is uncertain. The CDR3 runs to 15 residues. Trimming removed 4 bases at V and 1 base at J, with 13 bases between. CDR1 SGHDN and CDR2 FVKESK come from the germline V gene. The CDR3 here is CASSPRDWGNTEAFF. The DNA of the CDR3 is TGTGCCAGCAGCCCTCGAGACTGGGGGAACACTGAAGCTTTCTTT.

In nucleotides, the CDR3 is TGTGCCAGCAGTTTAAATTGGGGAGACAGGGTAACCTACAATGAGCAGTTCTTC. Amino acids: CASSLNWGDRVTYNEQFF. This sequence joins TRBV28 and TRBJ2-1, with 7 nucleotides matching TRBD1. V dropped 2 bases and J dropped 2; count of bases not matched to a gene: 12. In germline, CDR1 is MDHEN, CDR2 SYDVKM. This CDR3 contains 18 residues.

The chain links TRBV4-1 to TRBJ2-3, with D hard to call. Germline CDR1 MGHRA, CDR2 YSYEKL. This CDR3 comprises 14 residues. V shed 0 bases and J shed 4 bases, with 8 bases lying between them. The DNA of the CDR3 is TGCGCCAGCAGCCAAGACCCCTGGGCAGATACGCAGTATTTT. Translated, it gives CASSQDPWADTQYF.

This rearrangement joins TRBV10-1 to TRBJ2-2; TRBD2 aligns across 10 bases. V shed 8 bases and J 4 bases; nucleotides not matched to a gene: 7. CDR1 is WNHNN and CDR2 is SYGVQD in the germline V gene (reference sequence). This CDR3 is built from 15 residues. For the CDR3, the DNA is TGCGCCAGCTCTAGCGGGAGCCGCGGCACCGGGGAGCTGTTTTTT. It yields the protein CASSSGSRGTGELFF.

The chain couples TRBV7-9 to TRBJ2-7; D remains unclear. V shed 2 bases and J shed 4 bases, with 15 bases lying between them. This CDR3 region has 15 residues. CDR1 and CDR2 (germline): SEHNR, FQNEAQ (reference sequence). CDR3 region: CASSLSYAEQYEQYF. In DNA form, the CDR3 reads TGTGCCAGCAGCTTAAGCTATGCGGAACAATACGAGCAGTACTTC.

By share, this clone counts as medium-sized. CDR3 in amino acids: CSVPLRANTEAFF. DNA for the CDR3: TGCAGCGTACCTCTTCGGGCGAACACTGAAGCTTTCTTT. This chain links TRBV29-1 with TRBJ1-1; D is unresolved. This CDR3 contains 13 residues. Trimming cost V 6 bases and J 1 base, with 12 bases left between them. Germline V gene data show CDR1 as SQVTM and CDR2 as ANQGSEA.

CDR3 residues: CASRATGNTEAFF. As DNA, the CDR3 is TGTGCCAGCAGAGCGACAGGGAACACTGAAGCTTTCTTT. The V and J genes are TRBV6-5 and TRBJ1-1; D is possibly TRBD1 (6 bases). Germline V lookup: CDR1 MNHEY, CDR2 SVGAGI. The V end was cut by 6 bases, the J end by 1 base, with 9 bases between. CDR3 length equals 13 residues.

This chain connects TRBV7-9 to TRBJ2-7; TRBD1 aligns across 9 bases. The ends lost 3 bases at V and 4 bases at J; junction bases unmatched: 4. The germline CDR1 and CDR2 sequences are SEHNR and FQNEAQ (reference sequence). The CDR3 consists of 14 residues. CDR3 region: CASSLGQGFYEQYF. Written as DNA, the CDR3 is TGTGCCAGCAGCTTGGGACAGGGCTTTTACGAGCAGTACTTC.

The V gene is TRBV15, the J gene TRBJ1-1, with D perhaps matching TRBD1 (6 bases). CDR1 and CDR2 from the germline V gene are LNHNV and YYDKDF (reference sequence). Trimming took off 0 bases at V and 1 base at J, with 6 bases between the two ends. The CDR3 loop spans 14 amino acids. The CDR3 region has the DNA TGTGCCACCAGCAGAGAGGACAGGAACACTGAAGCTTTCTTT. Its translation: CATSREDRNTEAFF. The variable domain in full, completed from reference TRBV15 and TRBJ1-1, reads DAMVIQNPRYQVTQFGKPVTLSCSQTLNHNVMYWYQQKSSQAPKLLFHYYDKDFNNEADTPDNFQSRRPNTSFCFLDIRSPGLGDTAMYLCATSREDRNTEAFFGQGTRLTVV.

There are a few counts of this clone. The chain couples TRBV28 to TRBJ2-7; a weak D match, TRBD1 (5 bases). V gave up 4 bases and J gave up 2 bases, with 27 bases separating them. The CDR3 totals 19 residues. Germline CDR1 is MDHEN and CDR2 is SYDVKM. CDR3 amino acids: CASSSDPETDNLDAYEQYF. CDR3 coding DNA: TGTGCCAGCAGTTCCGACCCCGAGACAGACAATCTTGACGCCTACGAGCAGTACTTC.

CDR3 in DNA: TGTGCCAGCAGTTATAGTCCGAACTATGGCTACACCTTC. This sequence encodes CASSYSPNYGYTF. The gene calls are TRBV6-6 and TRBJ1-2; D gene ambiguous. V lost 3 bases, J lost 2 bases, and 7 bases lay in between. The CDR3 spans 13 residues. Germline V lookup: CDR1 MNHNY, CDR2 SVGAGI (reference sequence).

This chain links TRBV27 with TRBJ2-3; D unresolved. From germline, CDR1 is MNHEY and CDR2 SMNVEV (reference sequence). This CDR3 has 13 amino acids. V lost 4 bases, J lost 3 bases, and 8 bases lay in between. CDR3 sequence (DNA): TGTGCCAGCAGTTCGTATCAGACAGATACGCAGTATTTT. Translated, it gives CASSSYQTDTQYF.

This clone was counted between two and nine times. V usage is TRBV6-6 and J usage is TRBJ2-3; D might be TRBD1 (7 bases). V was shortened by 5 bases and J by 0 bases, with 15 bases between the two germline ends. Germline values: CDR1 MNHNY, CDR2 SVGAGI (reference sequence). The CDR3 has 16 amino acids. The CDR3 region is CASSLNRGGSTDTQYF. The CDR3 DNA follows: TGTGCCAGCAGTCTGAACAGGGGAGGAAGCACAGATACGCAGTATTTT.

This chain joins TRBV9 and TRBJ1-2; TRBD1 matches 9 bases. Germline V gene lookup returns CDR1 SGDLS and CDR2 YYNGEE. CDR3 length: 15 amino acids. The J segment lost 3 bases and the V segment lost 4 bases, leaving 7 bases of the junction unmatched. The DNA for the CDR3 is TGTGCCAGCAGCCCCGGGGACAGGGTGCACTATGGCTACACCTTC. This encodes CASSPGDRVHYGYTF.

The chain is built from TRBV19 and TRBJ2-1; no definite D call. Trimming pared 3 bases from V and 0 bases from J, leaving 9 bases between. This CDR3 is 15 amino acids long. CDR1 and CDR2 from the germline V gene are LNHDA and SQIVND (reference sequence). Here the CDR3 DNA reads TGTGCCAGTAGTATTGACACAAACTCCTACAATGAGCAGTTCTTC. It codes for CASSIDTNSYNEQFF. Complete variable domain (other parts from reference TRBV19 and TRBJ2-1): DGGITQSPKYLFRKEGQNVTLSCEQNLNHDAMYWYRQDPGQGLRLIYYSQIVNDFQKGDIAEGYSVSREKKESFPLTVTSAQKNPTAFYLCASSIDTNSYNEQFFGPGTRLTVL.

This clone occurred a few times. This rearrangement joins TRBV2 to TRBJ1-1, with TRBD1 matching over 9 bases. CDR1 is SNHLY and CDR2 is FYNNEI in the germline V gene. CDR3 length equals 14 residues. Trimming took 6 bases from V and 4 from J; bases not matched to a gene: 6. Here the CDR3 reads CASRSDRGGTEAFF. CDR3 coding DNA: TGTGCCAGCAGGTCGGACAGGGGTGGCACTGAAGCTTTCTTT.

The CDR3: CASSLTGQGAGYTF. The DNA for the CDR3 is TGTGCCAGCAGTTTAACTGGGCAGGGGGCTGGCTACACCTTC. V and J are TRBV27 and TRBJ1-2; TRBD1 matches at 8 bases. There are 14 residues in the CDR3. V was pared by 2 bases and J by 7 bases, with 6 bases of the junction left unmatched. CDR1 is MNHEY and CDR2 is SMNVEV in the germline V gene (reference sequence).

This clone has at least ten counts. The gene calls are TRBV18 and TRBJ1-1, with 7 bases fitting TRBD1. Germline CDR1 reads KGHSH; CDR2 reads LQKENI. V lost 3 bases, J lost 1 base, and 5 bases stayed unmatched. The CDR3 runs 15 residues. The CDR3 reads CASSPGRGRNTEAFF. The CDR3 bases are TGTGCCAGCTCACCGGGCAGGGGGAGGAACACTGAAGCTTTCTTT.

This sequence joins TRBV2 and TRBJ2-7; D possibly uses TRBD1 or TRBD2 (6 bases each). The CDR3 covers 15 residues. Trimming removed 3 bases at V and 3 bases at J, with 15 bases between. The germline CDR1 and CDR2 sequences are SNHLY and FYNNEI. The CDR3 loop reads CASSDGDNSGYEQYF. The CDR3 DNA reads TGTGCCAGCAGTGATGGGGACAATAGCGGCTACGAGCAGTACTTC.

The genes are TRBV6-4 and TRBJ1-1, with D possibly TRBD1 on 5 matching bases. CDR3 length: 13 amino acids. Germline V gene data show CDR1 as MRHNA and CDR2 as SNTAGT. V shed 4 bases and J shed 5 bases, with 11 bases lying between them. The CDR3 region has the DNA TGTGCCAGCAGTGCAGAGGGGTGGACTGAAGCTTTCTTT. Translated: CASSAEGWTEAFF.

This clone came up a few times. The chain carries TRBV9 and TRBJ2-1; D remains ambiguous. With 7 bases removed from V and 5 bases from J, the gap between germline ends came to 13 bases. This CDR3 has 13 amino acids. Germline lookup yields CDR1 SGDLS and CDR2 YYNGEE. Here the CDR3 DNA reads TGTGCCAGCCAATCAGGACGCCACAATGAGCAGTTCTTC. Amino acids: CASQSGRHNEQFF.

This clone showed up just once. The chain links TRBV5-4 to TRBJ1-2; 8 bases align to TRBD1. The CDR3 has 16 amino acids. From germline, CDR1 is SGHNT and CDR2 YYREEE (reference sequence). The V gene end was trimmed by 0 bases and the J gene end by 5 bases; junction bases not matched to a gene: 9. The CDR3 is CASSLGQGASSYGYTF. The CDR3 nucleotides are TGTGCCAGCAGCTTGGGGCAGGGGGCCTCTTCTTATGGCTACACCTTC.

This chain links TRBV5-5 with TRBJ2-7; TRBD1 matches 11 bases. Per germline, CDR1 SGHKS and CDR2 YYEKEE (reference sequence). The CDR3 is made up of 15 amino acids. Trimming took 3 bases from V and 5 from J; bases not matched to a gene: 7. CDR3 loop: CASSWTGTGGDEQYF. The CDR3 nucleotides are TGTGCCAGCAGCTGGACCGGGACAGGGGGTGACGAGCAGTACTTC.

The gene calls are TRBV6-1 and TRBJ2-5; 8 nucleotides match TRBD1. The CDR3 sequence is 14 residues long. Germline trimming cut 4 bases from V and 4 bases from J; bases unmatched to any gene: 5. Germline V CDR1 and CDR2: MNHNS, SASEGT. The CDR3: CASSAGQGGETQYF. In DNA, the CDR3 is TGTGCCAGCAGTGCAGGACAGGGAGGAGAGACCCAGTACTTC.

This sequence joins TRBV6-6 and TRBJ1-1; D perhaps matches TRBD1 (5 bases). CDR1 and CDR2 (germline): MNHNY, SVGAGI (reference sequence). CDR3 length: 13 amino acids. V lost 10 bases and J lost 5, with 17 bases in between. In nucleotides, the CDR3 is TGTGCCACCACCGACACAACAGGTACTGAAGCTTTCTTT. It encodes CATTDTTGTEAFF.

The CDR3 region has the DNA TGTGCCAGCAGCCCACTTCCTCTGGGACAGACCTCCTACGAGCAGTACTTC. It is translated as CASSPLPLGQTSYEQYF. The chain has TRBV7-9 and TRBJ2-7; TRBD1 aligns across 7 bases. The length of the CDR3 is 17 residues. V lost 5 bases, J lost 0 bases, and 13 bases stayed unmatched. Germline CDR1 reads SEHNR; CDR2 reads FQNEAQ (reference sequence).